This passage covers 4 T cell receptor beta chains from one sample sequenced in a study of chemoradiotherapy in HPV16-positive cancers. This table comes from immunoSEQ multiplex PCR, and its TCRdb copy is limited to in-frame clones, with some not included. Here the sample spans about 12,000 clones, approximately 86% being singletons. Sequenced material: blood, taken from a patient who underwent chemoradiotherapy. The origin of the receptors is a human donor with HPV-associated anogenital cancer.

The chain recombines TRBV4-1 with TRBJ2-1; TRBD2 might be the D (6 bases). The CDR3 spans 15 residues. CDR1 and CDR2 (germline): MGHRA, YSYEKL. Trimming cost V 0 bases and J 1 base, with 7 bases left between them. For the CDR3, the DNA is TGCGCCAGCAGCCAAGAGGGAGGATCCTACAATGAGCAGTTCTTC. As protein: CASSQEGGSYNEQFF.

This clone was counted a few times. The CDR3 nucleotides are TGTGCCAGCAGTCCGGACGGGAACATGAACACTGAAGCTTTCTTT. It yields the protein CASSPDGNMNTEAFF. V usage is TRBV27 and J usage is TRBJ1-1; D ambiguous. V lost 5 bases, J lost 0 bases, and 13 bases lay in between. CDR3 length equals 15 residues. Germline lookup yields CDR1 MNHEY and CDR2 SMNVEV (reference sequence).

The V call is TRBV6-6, the J call TRBJ2-5, with TRBD2 identical over 9 bases. Near its end, the DNA agrees better with TRBJ2-7, so the J call may be wrong. Looked up from germline, CDR1 is MNHNY and CDR2 is SVGAGI (reference sequence). There are 15 residues in the CDR3. The CDR3 spells CASSYKAGGLYEQYF. CDR3 nucleotides: TGTGCCAGCAGTTATAAAGCGGGGGGATTGTACGAGCAGTACTTC.

The V and J genes are TRBV5-4 and TRBJ1-6; 9 positions agree with TRBD1. The V segment lost 4 bases and the J segment 8 bases; nucleotides outside the gene matches: 4. The CDR3 contains 14 residues. CDR1 is SGHNT, CDR2 YYREEE, per germline (reference sequence). Written as DNA, the CDR3 is TGTGCCAGCAGCCGGGACAGGGTATATTCACCCCTCCACTTT. It is translated as CASSRDRVYSPLHF.